Below are 27 T cell receptor beta chains sequenced from a single sample in a study of blood T cell repertoires in COVID-19. Produced via immunoSEQ multiplex PCR; TCRdb's table is partial and in-frame only. The sample contains 25,000 to 30,000 clones, roughly 90% of which appear only once. The sequenced sample consisted of peripheral blood. Every receptor here comes from a human donor in a cohort sampled during active COVID-19.

In this sample, this clone turned up once. This chain connects TRBV4-2 to TRBJ2-3, with TRBD2 matching 11 bases. Germline V CDR1 and CDR2: LGHNA, YNFKEQ. This CDR3 region has 17 residues. Unmatched junction bases numbered 6, after V lost 0 bases and J lost 4 bases. In DNA form, the CDR3 reads TGTGCCAGCAGCCAAGAGGCTAGCGGGGGGCTGGCAGATACGCAGTATTTT. It encodes CASSQEASGGLADTQYF.

V usage is TRBV7-2 and J usage is TRBJ1-3; tentatively, D is TRBD1 (5 bases). V gave up 6 bases and J gave up 1 base, with 13 bases separating them. Germline V CDR1 and CDR2: SGHTA, FQGNSA. The CDR3 contains 15 residues. The CDR3 reads CASRPGGSSGNTIYF. CDR3 bases: TGTGCCAGCAGACCTGGGGGGAGTTCTGGAAACACCATATATTTT.

V gene TRBV25-1 combines with J gene TRBJ2-1; possible D gene TRBD2, 5 bases. This CDR3 has 15 amino acids. V lost 2 bases and J 0 bases, leaving 8 bases between the germline ends. Germline CDR1 MGHDK, CDR2 SYGVNS. CDR3 nucleotides: TGTGCCAGCAGTGAACGCGGGCACTCCTACAATGAGCAGTTCTTC. Its translation: CASSERGHSYNEQFF.

The chain uses TRBV6-6 and TRBJ1-3; TRBD1 matches 7 bases. Germline V lookup: CDR1 MNHNY, CDR2 SVGAGI (reference sequence). The CDR3 has 14 amino acids. After removal of 2 bases from V and 7 bases from J, the junction contained 5 bases not matched to a gene. CDR3 residues: CASSYSEGANTIYF. As DNA, the CDR3 is TGTGCCAGCAGTTACAGCGAGGGGGCGAACACCATATATTTT.

The genes are TRBV3-1 (or the pseudogene TRBV3-2) and TRBJ1-6; the D gene is possibly TRBD1 (5 bases). Germline V lookup: CDR1 LGHDT, CDR2 YNNKEL (reference sequence). The CDR3 length is 15 residues. The V gene lost 1 base and the J gene lost 7 bases, with 11 bases spanning the gap. CDR3 DNA sequence: TGTGCCAGCAGCCAAGGACAGCCGACAAATTCACCCCTCCACTTT. As protein: CASSQGQPTNSPLHF.

CDR3: CASSSPGVRGLAEQFF. The CDR3 DNA reads TGTGCCAGCAGCTCCCCCGGAGTAAGGGGGCTGGCTGAGCAGTTCTTC. The chain uses TRBV7-8 and TRBJ2-1, with 7 bases fitting TRBD1. Germline-derived CDR1 and CDR2 are SGHVS and FQNEAQ. The trim removed 4 bases at V and 9 bases at J, leaving 15 bases unmatched. The CDR3 consists of 16 residues. Full variable domain (rest looked up from reference TRBV7-8 and TRBJ2-1): GAGVSQSPRYKVAKRGQDVALRCDPISGHVSLFWYQQALGQGPEFLTYFQNEAQLDKSGLPSDRFFAERPEGSVSTLKIQRTQQEDSAVYLCASSSPGVRGLAEQFFGPGTRLTVL.

The V gene is TRBV24-1, the J gene TRBJ2-3; 7 positions match TRBD1. The CDR3 has 12 residues. Germline values: CDR1 KGHDR, CDR2 SFDVKD. The DNA for the CDR3 is TGTGGGGACAGTCACCACACAGATACGCAGTATTTT. It yields the protein CGDSHHTDTQYF.

CDR3 sequence reads: CASSEQGAGTEAFF. In nucleotides, the CDR3 is TGTGCCAGCAGTGAACAGGGAGCGGGCACTGAAGCTTTCTTT. The chain recombines TRBV6-1 with TRBJ1-1, with TRBD1 as a possible D gene (5 bases). The V end was cut by 2 bases, the J end by 4 bases, with 11 bases between. CDR1 and CDR2 from the germline V gene are MNHNS and SASEGT. The CDR3 consists of 14 residues.

V is TRBV11-2 and J is TRBJ1-5; 11 nucleotides line up with TRBD1. CDR1 SGHAT and CDR2 FQNNGV come from the germline V gene. V lost 5 bases and J lost 5; bases outside the gene matches: 8. This CDR3 has 16 residues. The CDR3 sequence: CASSTGTGGPYQPQHF. Written as DNA, the CDR3 is TGTGCCAGCAGCACCGGGACAGGGGGTCCGTATCAGCCCCAGCATTTT.

The sample holds a few counts of this clone. The gene calls are TRBV19 and TRBJ1-6, with 9 bases identical to TRBD1. The CDR3 extends over 16 amino acids. The V segment lost 1 base and the J segment 7 bases; nucleotides outside the gene matches: 5. Germline CDR1 and CDR2: LNHDA and SQIVND (reference sequence). The CDR3 spells CASSIVFGQGNSPLHF. The CDR3 coding sequence is TGTGCCAGTAGTATAGTATTCGGACAGGGGAATTCACCCCTCCACTTT.

This sequence joins TRBV3-1 (or the pseudogene TRBV3-2) and TRBJ2-5; 10 bases fit TRBD1. The V gene end was trimmed by 5 bases and the J gene end by 1 base; junction bases not matched to a gene: 13. Germline V lookup: CDR1 LGHDT, CDR2 YNNKEL (reference sequence). The CDR3 consists of 18 residues. The DNA for the CDR3 is TGTGCCAGCAGCTCGACGGACAGGGGGTTGATCTTCCAAGAGACCCAGTACTTC. It encodes CASSSTDRGLIFQETQYF.

The genes are TRBV4-2 and TRBJ2-7; 9 bases are shared with TRBD2. The trim removed 0 bases at V and 6 bases at J, leaving 12 bases unmatched. Germline values: CDR1 LGHNA, CDR2 YNFKEQ. The CDR3 covers 17 residues. CDR3 bases: TGTGCCAGCAGCCAAGATCTGGCTAGCGGGGCTTTCGGCGAGCAGTACTTC. Amino acid sequence: CASSQDLASGAFGEQYF.

This clone was counted a single time. The rearrangement joins TRBV6-2 or TRBV6-3 to TRBJ2-1; tentatively, D is TRBD1 (6 bases). Trimming removed 5 bases from V and 2 bases from J, with 16 bases in between. The CDR3 length is 16 residues. Per germline, CDR1 MNHEY and CDR2 SVGEGT. The chain's CDR3 is CASSHGQPWAYNEQFF. Here the CDR3 DNA reads TGTGCCAGCAGTCACGGACAGCCCTGGGCCTACAATGAGCAGTTCTTC.

A few counts support this clone. V gene TRBV5-5 combines with J gene TRBJ1-1; D is possibly TRBD1 (6 bases). This CDR3 contains 18 residues. With 4 bases removed from V and 0 bases from J, the gap between germline ends came to 22 bases. Germline loops: CDR1 SGHKS, CDR2 YYEKEE (reference sequence). This CDR3 reads CASSLGPTGGLLNTEAFF. The CDR3, as DNA: TGTGCCAGCAGCCTTGGGCCGACAGGCGGTCTATTGAACACTGAAGCTTTCTTT. The entire variable domain, with the rest obtained from reference TRBV5-5 and TRBJ1-1, is as follows: DAGVTQSPTHLIKTRGQQVTLRCSPISGHKSVSWYQQVLGQGPQFIFQYYEKEERGRGNFPDRFSARQFPNYSSELNVNALLLGDSALYLCASSLGPTGGLLNTEAFFGQGTRLTVV.

The V and J genes are TRBV2 and TRBJ1-1; perhaps TRBD1 as D (5 bases). Germline values: CDR1 SNHLY, CDR2 FYNNEI. This CDR3 is 13 amino acids long. V was pared by 6 bases and J by 6 bases, with 14 bases between. Here the CDR3 reads CASRPDNKPEAFF. The CDR3 nucleotides read TGTGCCAGCAGACCGGACAACAAACCTGAAGCTTTCTTT.

V usage is TRBV6-5 and J usage is TRBJ1-2; TRBD1 aligns across 7 bases. Trimming at V came to 5 bases and at J to 5 bases, leaving 11 bases not matched to a gene. This CDR3 spans 15 amino acids. Germline lookup yields CDR1 MNHEY and CDR2 SVGAGI. The CDR3 here is CASSPTGSGGYGYTF. In DNA form, the CDR3 reads TGTGCCAGCAGTCCGACAGGGAGCGGGGGGTATGGCTACACCTTC.

V usage is TRBV2 and J usage is TRBJ2-5; no clear D. The CDR3 is 11 amino acids. V shed 5 bases and J shed 5 bases, with 6 bases lying between them. The V gene's germline CDR1 is SNHLY and CDR2 FYNNEI. The CDR3, as DNA: TGTGCCAGCAGTCCTAAGGAGACCCAGTACTTC. Translated: CASSPKETQYF.

J is TRBJ2-3 and V is TRBV19; TRBD1 matches 7 bases. Germline CDR1 is LNHDA and CDR2 is SQIVND (reference sequence). V shed 4 bases and J 7 bases; nucleotides not matched to a gene: 14. CDR3 length equals 16 residues. The CDR3 region has the DNA TGTGCCAGTAGTACCCAATTAACAGGGGCCATGAATACGCAGTATTTT. Translation: CASSTQLTGAMNTQYF. The variable domain in full, with the rest retrieved from reference TRBV19 and TRBJ2-3, is DGGITQSPKYLFRKEGQNVTLSCEQNLNHDAMYWYRQDPGQGLRLIYYSQIVNDFQKGDIAEGYSVSREKKESFPLTVTSAQKNPTAFYLCASSTQLTGAMNTQYFGPGTRLTVL.

The chain couples TRBV5-6 to TRBJ1-2; 7 nucleotides align to TRBD1. In germline, CDR1 is SGHDT, CDR2 YYEEEE. The CDR3 extends over 13 amino acids. After removal of 4 bases from V and 4 bases from J, the junction contained 4 bases not matched to a gene. The CDR3 region is CASSVDRAYGYTF. The CDR3 coding sequence is TGTGCCAGCAGCGTCGACAGGGCCTATGGCTACACCTTC.

The chain recombines TRBV19 with TRBJ1-1; 7 bases fit TRBD1. Germline-derived CDR1 and CDR2 are LNHDA and SQIVND (reference sequence). V lost 5 bases to trimming and J lost 2 bases; unmatched junction nucleotides: 5. This CDR3 is 14 amino acids long. CDR3 in amino acids: CASSGGTANTEAFF. The CDR3 DNA sequence: TGTGCCAGTAGTGGCGGGACAGCTAACACTGAAGCTTTCTTT.

This chain joins TRBV6-5 and TRBJ2-5, with D perhaps TRBD2 (6 bases). Germline V gene data show CDR1 as MNHEY and CDR2 as SVGAGI. Trimming shortened V by 6 bases and J by 3 bases, and 11 bases separated the two germline ends. The CDR3 contains 13 residues. The CDR3 spells CASSLAAKETQYF. The CDR3 DNA is TGTGCCAGCAGCTTAGCGGCTAAAGAGACCCAGTACTTC.

The chain links TRBV30 to TRBJ1-1; D remains ambiguous. V lost 2 bases, J lost 7 bases, and 11 bases lay in between. Germline CDR1 reads GTSNPN; CDR2 reads SVGIG (reference sequence). CDR3 length equals 12 residues. The CDR3 region has the DNA TGTGCCTGGAGTTTAGGCGGATTTGAAGCTTTCTTT. Residues: CAWSLGGFEAFF.

V usage is TRBV13 and J usage is TRBJ2-7; 9 bases are a match to TRBD1. CDR1 is PRHDT, CDR2 FYEKMQ, per germline (reference sequence). The CDR3 extends over 15 amino acids. The V gene end was trimmed by 3 bases and the J gene end by 3 bases; junction bases not matched to a gene: 6. The CDR3 DNA is TGTGCCAGCAGCTTGCGGACAGGGGCAGTCTACGAGCAGTACTTC. It yields the protein CASSLRTGAVYEQYF.

This clone was detected only a few times. This chain connects TRBV7-8 to TRBJ1-2; 8 bases fit TRBD1. V lost 1 base and J lost 5; bases outside the gene matches: 3. The CDR3 spans 14 residues. The germline V gene has CDR1 SGHVS and CDR2 FQNEAQ. The CDR3, as DNA: TGTGCCAGCAGCTTAGACAGGGGGTCTTATGGCTACACCTTC. Protein product: CASSLDRGSYGYTF.

A word on this clone: The junction does not match germline at one end; this may be a read error. This chain joins TRBV6-1 and TRBJ2-7; D is ambiguous. Germline loops: CDR1 MNHNS, CDR2 SASEGT. The length of the CDR3 is 11 residues. The CDR3 loop is CASSEVADQCF. The CDR3 DNA is TGTGCCAGCAGTGAGGTGGCCGATCAGTGCTTC.

V is TRBV28 and J is TRBJ1-4, with TRBD1 matching 10 bases. The CDR3 totals 18 residues. The germline CDR1 and CDR2 sequences are MDHEN and SYDVKM. V shed 2 bases and J 5 bases; nucleotides not matched to a gene: 11. The CDR3 coding sequence is TGTGCCAGCAGTTTACGACGGACAGGGGGGTCTTGGAATGAAAAACTGTTTTTT. It encodes CASSLRRTGGSWNEKLFF.

The gene calls are TRBV7-2 and TRBJ2-7; 9 nucleotides line up with TRBD1. With 1 base clipped from V and 6 bases from J, the junction kept 7 bases outside the gene matches. This CDR3 spans 15 amino acids. Germline V gives CDR1 SGHTA, CDR2 FQGNSA. CDR3 region: CASSLEGQGRTEQYF. CDR3 nucleotides: TGTGCCAGCAGCTTAGAGGGACAGGGCAGAACCGAGCAGTACTTC.